This T cell receptor beta chain was documented in a study of T cell responses to AZD1222 COVID-19 vaccine (dated by TCRdb to the early 2020s). Background on the whole study: AZD1222 recipients with second doses at about 4 weeks or about 12 weeks were pooled, because spike-specific TCR depth and breadth did not differ between schedules. A total of more than 230 trial participants underwent TCR sequencing, of whom 207 received two doses of AZD1222 and around 26 received two doses of the MenACWY control vaccine. Trial participants were enrolled into age subgroups of 18-55, 56-69 and 70-plus years, which contained about 160, 30 and 59 TCR-sequenced participants, respectively.

According to the study, the label for this sample's time point signals: baseline before first vaccination. Samples from vaccinated people were obtained from the UK trials COV001 and COV002, which included a single-blind randomized controlled phase 2/3 trial of AZD1222 (ChAdOx1 nCoV-19) in healthy adults. Trial participant PBMC samples were collected at day 0 and day 28 after the second dose for TCRbeta chain sequencing. Concerning this clone: Its antigen target is currently unknown. Base qualities are not recorded, but no much larger clone differs from it by a single base.

The cysteine opens and the phenylalanine closes a CDR3 of 15 amino acids. This entry keeps only the CDR3 DNA: 45 bases, framed from base 1. V loses 3 bases of germline sequence and J loses 0 bases, and the interval between the two ends is 9 bases. From the germline V gene, CDR1 is SGHRS and CDR2 is YFSETQ. Study-wide findings and limitations: Reportedly, close to half of the unique spike-specific TCRs recognized epitopes lying outside the regions that are mutated in the B.1.351 and B.1.1.7 variants. After two AZD1222 doses, both the breadth and the depth of spike-specific TCRs were significantly higher than at day 0 and than in MenACWY recipients. Conclusions about previously exposed vaccinees were limited because only 5 or 6 AZD1222 recipients were SARS-CoV-2 seropositive at baseline. The 56-69-year group was small, and its depth increase did not reach significance, likely because of low power. Most participants were white British and females outnumbered males, and the authors suggested that clonal diversity may have been underestimated. Because no day 14 peak-response samples were available, repertoires were characterized only after the peak T cell response. The vaccine-associated CD4 TCRs covered the entire spike protein, and the dominant responses fell in regions 160-218 and 743-854.

The CDR3 regions of human TCRbeta chains were subjected to immunosequencing. As for the authors' bioinformatics: Repertoire TCRs were checked for matches against a reference library of SARS-CoV-2-specific TCRs that had been generated using the MIRA antigen-specificity platform. Breadth was defined as the fraction of unique TCRs that were SARS-CoV-2-associated. Depth was defined as the fraction of total T cells that were SARS-CoV-2-associated. Using the MIRA data, every spike-specific TCR was mapped to the spike region that the TCR reacted to and assigned to either a CD4 or a CD8 class. Log10-transformed breadth and depth values were compared by one-way ANOVA with Sidak's multiple comparisons tests. Here the immuneACCESS table is served through TCRdb, limited to in-frame sequences with V and J called. Missing clones are a known gap in these copies; in checked studies unresolved V genes cover under half, and the rest lacks a known reason. That table supplies the V and J calls and clone size; D and trimming were determined from the DNA. A total of some 130,000 clones appear in this sample, about 93% of them only once. The biggest ten clones account for roughly 9% of the sample.

The sample here was peripheral blood, taken on day 0 of AZD1222 vaccination. This clonotype was sampled from an adult in good health. The rearranged chain carries TRBV5-1 and TRBJ2-2, with TRBD1 tentatively as D gene (6 bases match). The CDR3 in this case is CASSWDTANTGELFF. The nucleotide sequence reads TGCGCCAGCAGCTGGGACACTGCGAACACCGGGGAGCTGTTTTTT. With all but the CDR3 taken from the reference TRBV5-1 and TRBJ2-2 genes, the full variable domain is: KAGVTQTPRYLIKTRGQQVTLSCSPISGHRSVSWYQQTPGQGLQFLFEYFSETQRNKGNFPGRFSGRQFSNSRSEMNVSTLELGDSALYLCASSWDTANTGELFFGEGSRLTVL.